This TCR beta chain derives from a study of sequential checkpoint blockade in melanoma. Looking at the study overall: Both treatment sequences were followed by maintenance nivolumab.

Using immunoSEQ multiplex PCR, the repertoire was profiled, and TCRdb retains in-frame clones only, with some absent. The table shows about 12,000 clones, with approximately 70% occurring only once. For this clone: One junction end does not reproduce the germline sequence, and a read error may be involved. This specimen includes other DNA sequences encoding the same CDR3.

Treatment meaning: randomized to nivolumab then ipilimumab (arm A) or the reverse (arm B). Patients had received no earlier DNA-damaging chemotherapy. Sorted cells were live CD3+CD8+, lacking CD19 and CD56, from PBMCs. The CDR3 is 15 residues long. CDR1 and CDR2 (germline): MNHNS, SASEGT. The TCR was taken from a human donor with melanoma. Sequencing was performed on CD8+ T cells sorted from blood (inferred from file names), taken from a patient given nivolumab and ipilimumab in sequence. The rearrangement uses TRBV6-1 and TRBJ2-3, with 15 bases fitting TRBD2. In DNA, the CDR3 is TGCGCCAGCAGTGGACTAGCGGGGGGGCCAGATACGCAGTATTTT. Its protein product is CASSGLAGGPDTQYF.